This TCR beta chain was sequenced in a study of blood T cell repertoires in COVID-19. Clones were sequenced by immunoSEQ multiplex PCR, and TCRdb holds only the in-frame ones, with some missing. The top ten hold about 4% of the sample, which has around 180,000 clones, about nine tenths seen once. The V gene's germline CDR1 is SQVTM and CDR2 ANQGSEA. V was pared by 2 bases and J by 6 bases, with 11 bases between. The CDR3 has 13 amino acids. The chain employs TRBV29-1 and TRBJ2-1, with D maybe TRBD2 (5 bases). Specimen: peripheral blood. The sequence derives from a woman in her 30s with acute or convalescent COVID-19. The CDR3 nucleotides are TGCAGCGTTGAAAACCCGAGGGCCAATGAGCAGTTCTTC. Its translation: CSVENPRANEQFF.